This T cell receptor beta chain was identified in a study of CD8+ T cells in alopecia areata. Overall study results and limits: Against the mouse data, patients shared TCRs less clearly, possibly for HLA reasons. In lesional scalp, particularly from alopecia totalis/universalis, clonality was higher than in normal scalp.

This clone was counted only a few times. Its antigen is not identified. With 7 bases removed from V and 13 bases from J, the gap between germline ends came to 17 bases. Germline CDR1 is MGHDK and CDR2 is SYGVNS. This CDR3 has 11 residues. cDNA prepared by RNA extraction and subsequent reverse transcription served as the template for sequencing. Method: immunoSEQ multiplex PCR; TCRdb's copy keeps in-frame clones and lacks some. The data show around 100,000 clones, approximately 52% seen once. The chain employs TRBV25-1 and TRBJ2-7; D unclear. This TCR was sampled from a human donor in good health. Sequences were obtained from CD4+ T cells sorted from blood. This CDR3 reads CASKREFQTYF. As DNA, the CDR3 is TGTGCCAGCAAACGAGAATTCCAGACCTACTTC.